Each of the 25 T cell receptor beta chains below was sequenced from the same sample in a study of blood T cell repertoires in COVID-19. The protocol was immunoSEQ multiplex PCR, while the TCRdb copy is restricted to in-frame clones and leaves out a portion. The sample yields 50,000 to 65,000 clones, 86% seen once. Sequencing input: peripheral blood. The source is a man aged 45-60 years with active COVID-19.

This clone showed up just a few times. The chain recombines TRBV11-2 with TRBJ2-3, with D uncertain. Germline V gene data show CDR1 as SGHAT and CDR2 as FQNNGV. Trimming removed 5 bases from V and 3 bases from J, with 12 bases in between. The CDR3 is 14 residues long. CDR3: CASSRLSWTDTQYF. CDR3 coding DNA: TGTGCCAGCAGCCGTTTGAGCTGGACAGATACGCAGTATTTT.

This clone was counted once. The chain is built from TRBV7-3 and TRBJ2-7, with a tentative D call TRBD1 (6 bases). V was pared by 5 bases and J by 7 bases, with 15 bases between. Germline lookup yields CDR1 SGHTA and CDR2 FQGTGA. The CDR3 loop spans 13 amino acids. CDR3 nucleotide sequence: TGTGCCAGCAGCCCGCCGGGACATCTTGAGCAGTACTTC. Protein sequence: CASSPPGHLEQYF.

The V and J genes are TRBV6-6 and TRBJ1-2; unclear D gene. Germline V lookup: CDR1 MNHNY, CDR2 SVGAGI (reference sequence). Trimming removed 8 bases from V and 0 bases from J, with 16 bases in between. The CDR3 totals 15 residues. This chain's CDR3 is CASVGRGTTNYGYTF. The CDR3 DNA reads as TGTGCCAGCGTGGGGAGAGGTACCACTAACTATGGCTACACCTTC.

The chain links TRBV3-1 (or the pseudogene TRBV3-2) to TRBJ2-5, with 8 bases lining up with TRBD2. The CDR3 runs 18 residues. The ends lost 0 bases at V and 0 bases at J; junction bases unmatched: 9. The germline V gene encodes CDR1 LGHDT and CDR2 YNNKEL (reference sequence). CDR3 nucleotides: TGTGCCAGCAGCCAAGATCTAATGGGACTAGGGAACCAAGAGACCCAGTACTTC. Protein product: CASSQDLMGLGNQETQYF.

The chain joins TRBV5-4 to TRBJ2-3, with D perhaps TRBD2 (5 bases). Germline V gene data show CDR1 as SGHNT and CDR2 as YYREEE (reference sequence). Between the trimmed V and J ends, which lost 2 bases and 2 bases, there was a span of 15 bases. The CDR3 contains 16 residues. This CDR3 reads CASSFRKERTTDTQYF. The CDR3, as DNA: TGTGCCAGCAGCTTCCGAAAGGAGCGGACCACAGATACGCAGTATTTT.

The chain uses TRBV9 and TRBJ2-7, with a weak D call TRBD1 (6 bases). The length of the CDR3 is 16 residues. CDR1 is SGDLS, CDR2 YYNGEE, per germline. The germline V and J ends were trimmed by 0 bases and 4 bases, with 17 bases remaining between them. The DNA of the CDR3 is TGTGCCAGCAGCGTAGTTCCAGGGGCAGGGGTGTACGAGCAGTACTTC. The encoded protein is CASSVVPGAGVYEQYF.

V and J are TRBV9 and TRBJ2-2, with D tentatively TRBD2 (6 bases). Germline values: CDR1 SGDLS, CDR2 YYNGEE. Trimming took 3 bases from V and 1 from J, leaving 10 bases between them. This CDR3 is built from 15 residues. This CDR3 reads CASSETGLNTGELFF. CDR3 DNA sequence: TGTGCCAGCAGCGAAACGGGACTGAACACCGGGGAGCTGTTTTTT.

The chain uses TRBV5-1 and TRBJ1-4; no clear D. The ends were cut back, 1 base at V and 1 base at J, with 8 bases in the middle. CDR1 is SGHRS, CDR2 YFSETQ, per germline. The CDR3 is made up of 15 amino acids. The CDR3 protein is CASSLWAGTNEKLFF. CDR3 nucleotide sequence: TGCGCCAGCAGCTTGTGGGCAGGAACTAATGAAAAACTGTTTTTT.

This clone is a singleton in its sample. The chain carries TRBV10-3 and TRBJ2-5; the D gene is possibly TRBD1 (7 bases). Germline-derived CDR1 and CDR2 are ENHRY and SYGVKD. The CDR3 is 13 residues long. V lost 10 bases and J 8 bases, leaving 20 bases between the germline ends. Here the CDR3 DNA reads TGTGCCACCGGCACGGGGGAAGGGGGCACCCAGTACTTC. Translated: CATGTGEGGTQYF.

The chain employs TRBV24-1 and TRBJ2-3; TRBD1 might be the D (6 bases). This CDR3 contains 13 residues. Germline-derived CDR1 and CDR2 are KGHDR and SFDVKD. The V end was cut by 2 bases, the J end by 6 bases, with 8 bases between. CDR3 nucleotide sequence: TGTGCCACCAGTGATTGGGACAATGATACGCAGTATTTT. Amino acid sequence: CATSDWDNDTQYF.

The gene calls are TRBV9 and TRBJ2-7; 7 bases line up with TRBD2. From germline, CDR1 is SGDLS and CDR2 YYNGEE. This CDR3 has 14 residues. After removal of 0 bases from V and 3 bases from J, the junction contained 3 bases not matched to a gene. As DNA, the CDR3 is TGTGCCAGCAGCGTAGAGCCGGGGGGCTACGAGCAGTACTTC. This gives the protein CASSVEPGGYEQYF.

This chain links TRBV7-7 with TRBJ2-5, with a possible D match to TRBD2 (6 bases). Trimming stripped 3 bases from V and 1 base from J, with 12 bases between. The CDR3 loop spans 15 amino acids. Germline CDR1 reads SSHAT; CDR2 reads FNYEAQ (reference sequence). CDR3 region: CASSLGGGSQETQYF. The CDR3 bases are TGTGCCAGCAGCTTGGGGGGAGGCTCCCAAGAGACCCAGTACTTC.

The V and J genes are TRBV19 and TRBJ1-2, with D tentatively TRBD1 (5 bases). The CDR3 runs 12 residues. The V and J ends lost 8 bases and 8 bases respectively, with 15 bases between them. The germline V gene has CDR1 LNHDA and CDR2 SQIVND (reference sequence). For the CDR3, the DNA is TGTGCCAGTGGTCAGGGTATTAGCGGCTACACCTTC. It codes for CASGQGISGYTF.

The gene calls are TRBV7-2 and TRBJ2-7; D unresolved. Trimming pared 3 bases from V and 2 bases from J, leaving 8 bases between. This CDR3 region has 13 residues. Germline V gives CDR1 SGHTA, CDR2 FQGNSA. The DNA of the CDR3 is TGTGCCAGCAGCTTCCAGGTCCCCTACGAGCAGTACTTC. It specifies CASSFQVPYEQYF.

The V and J genes are TRBV7-6 and TRBJ1-1; perhaps TRBD1 as D (6 bases). V was shortened by 7 bases and J by 4 bases, with 16 bases between the two germline ends. The CDR3 is 14 residues long. Per the germline V gene, CDR1 is SGHVS and CDR2 is FNYEAQ. The CDR3 sequence is CASTLRGGSTEAFF. Here the CDR3 DNA reads TGTGCCAGCACCCTGCGGGGGGGCTCCACTGAAGCTTTCTTT.

This clone was counted once. V and J are TRBV28 and TRBJ1-1; 9 nucleotides line up with TRBD1. Germline CDR1 and CDR2: MDHEN and SYDVKM. The V and J ends lost 0 bases and 2 bases, in that order; junction bases with no gene match: 1. The CDR3 contains 15 residues. CDR3 residues: CASSLWGQGNTEAFF. The CDR3 DNA sequence: TGTGCCAGCAGTTTATGGGGACAGGGAAACACTGAAGCTTTCTTT.

The chain combines TRBV12-1 with TRBJ2-2; the table's TRBD2 call for D was not verified on the DNA. TRBV12-1 is reported as a pseudogene. The CDR3 sequence is 18 residues long. CDR3 protein: CASSFKLAGGRDTGELFF. DNA of the CDR3: TGTGCCAGCAGCTTTAAACTAGCGGGGGGCAGGGACACCGGGGAGCTGTTTTTT.

The chain is built from TRBV5-1 and TRBJ2-5, with 8 bases aligning to TRBD2. The length of the CDR3 is 15 residues. The V segment lost 0 bases and the J segment 6 bases; nucleotides outside the gene matches: 7. In germline, CDR1 is SGHRS, CDR2 YFSETQ. In nucleotides, the CDR3 is TGCGCCAGCAGCTTGGATCGGGGGGGCCCCAAGACCCAGTACTTC. Protein product: CASSLDRGGPKTQYF.

This clone was detected only a few times. The chain uses TRBV5-1 and TRBJ1-2, with 7 bases matching TRBD1. This CDR3 is 15 amino acids long. J lost 2 bases, V lost 4 bases, and 8 bases had no gene match. Germline CDR1 is SGHRS and CDR2 is YFSETQ. The CDR3 region has the DNA TGCGCCAGCAGCAGGGGACAGAACACCAACTATGGCTACACCTTC. Translated: CASSRGQNTNYGYTF.

V gene TRBV15 combines with J gene TRBJ2-2, with D uncertain. V lost 5 bases, J lost 6 bases, and 4 bases lay in between. The germline V gene encodes CDR1 LNHNV and CDR2 YYDKDF (reference sequence). The CDR3 totals 11 residues. CDR3 DNA: TGTGCCACCAGCCGGGCCGGGGAGCTGTTTTTT. Translated: CATSRAGELFF.

This rearrangement joins TRBV23-1 to TRBJ2-5; 8 bases align to TRBD1. TRBV23-1 is filed as an ORF, its function uncertain. The ends lost 0 bases at V and 0 bases at J; junction bases unmatched: 3. CDR3 length: 16 residues. The CDR3 nucleotides read TGCGCCAGCAGTCAATCCATGGGACAGGACCAAGAGACCCAGTACTTC. The encoded protein is CASSQSMGQDQETQYF.

The CDR3 spells CASSLYRTVMSYNEQFF. CDR3 sequence (DNA): TGTGCCAGCAGCCTGTATCGGACAGTAATGTCCTACAATGAGCAGTTCTTC. The chain is built from TRBV5-8 and TRBJ2-1; D is possibly TRBD1 (6 bases). The germline V gene has CDR1 SGHTS and CDR2 YDEGEE. There are 17 residues in the CDR3. Deletions cut 4 bases from V and 1 base from J, with 18 bases between.

The rearrangement uses TRBV7-6 and TRBJ1-3; perhaps TRBD1 as D (6 bases). V dropped 5 bases and J dropped 4 bases, with 15 bases sitting between them. This CDR3 contains 15 residues. Germline assignment: CDR1 SGHVS and CDR2 FNYEAQ. CDR3 loop: CASSAGVLVGNTIYF. In DNA, the CDR3 is TGTGCCAGCAGCGCAGGGGTTTTGGTCGGAAACACCATATATTTT. Full variable domain (outside the CDR3, taken from reference TRBV7-6 and TRBJ1-3): GAGVSQSPRYKVTKRGQDVALRCDPISGHVSLYWYRQALGQGPEFLTYFNYEAQQDKSGLPNDRFSAERPEGSISTLTIQRTEQRDSAMYRCASSAGVLVGNTIYFGEGSWLTVV.

The rearrangement joins TRBV13 to TRBJ2-7; 8 bases match TRBD2. V trimming: 8 bases; J trimming: 0 bases; junction bases outside the gene matches: 12. CDR1 is PRHDT and CDR2 is FYEKMQ in the germline V gene (reference sequence). The CDR3 covers 16 residues. DNA of the CDR3: TGTGCCAGCTCCCCTCGGGGGGGCCTTAGCTCCTACGAGCAGTACTTC. Translation: CASSPRGGLSSYEQYF.

Turning to this clone: A junction boundary mismatches the germline segment, possibly from a read error. The chain combines TRBV28 with TRBJ1-3; 9 nucleotides agree with TRBD1. The CDR3 is 15 amino acids. Germline assignment: CDR1 MDHEN and CDR2 SYDVKM. In nucleotides, the CDR3 is TGTGCCAGCAGCCCGTACCGGGACAGGGAGGATAAAACTTTATTT. It encodes CASSPYRDREDKTLF.